This T cell receptor beta chain was documented in a study of blood T cell repertoires in COVID-19. Some clones are missing from TCRdb's copy, which holds only in-frame ones; the method was immunoSEQ multiplex PCR. The sample has about 250,000 clones; roughly 83% are singletons. The V gene lost 7 bases and the J gene lost 4 bases, with 14 bases spanning the gap. In germline, CDR1 is LNHDA, CDR2 SQIVND (reference sequence). This CDR3 is 14 amino acids long. This receptor was identified in a woman aged 80 or over with COVID-19, enrolled during active disease. The chain employs TRBV19 and TRBJ1-5, with D perhaps matching TRBD1 (5 bases). The sequenced sample consisted of peripheral blood. The CDR3 bases are TGTGCCAGTACCCGGGGGACCCATAATCAGCCCCAGCATTTT. Translating it yields CASTRGTHNQPQHF.